This T cell receptor beta chain was sequenced for a study of blood T cell repertoires in COVID-19. Using immunoSEQ multiplex PCR, the repertoire was profiled, and TCRdb retains in-frame clones only, with some absent. The data hold approximately 120,000 clones, with roughly 71% observed a single time. The CDR3 has 16 amino acids. The trim removed 0 bases at V and 5 bases at J, leaving 7 bases unmatched. Germline assignment: CDR1 SGDLS and CDR2 YYNGEE. Specimen: peripheral blood. This chain links TRBV9 with TRBJ1-4; TRBD1 aligns across 7 bases. The sequence derives from a man older than 75 with acute or convalescent COVID-19. CDR3 residues: CASSVGRGAPNEKLFF. As DNA, the CDR3 is TGTGCCAGCAGCGTAGGCAGGGGGGCTCCCAATGAAAAACTGTTTTTT.